Below are 23 T cell receptor beta chains sequenced from a single sample in a study of CD8 T cells in Susac syndrome. With random hexamers, about 0.45 to 1 ug RNA was reverse transcribed. TCRdb re-derived calls from the immunoSEQ multiplex PCR reads in MiXCR, one entry per CDR3 protein. The sample lists 78,000 or so distinct CDR3 sequences, less than 95% occurring once. The sequencing sample was made of CD8+ T cells from PBMCs. All receptors derive from a human donor with multiple sclerosis.

The CDR3 nucleotides read TGCAGCGCCCGGGACAGCTACAATGAGCAGTTCTTC. Its translation is CSARDSYNEQFF. The chain employs TRBV29-1 and TRBJ2-1; TRBD1 matches 7 bases. This CDR3 has 12 residues. Germline trimming cut 7 bases from V and 3 bases from J; bases unmatched to any gene: 3. The germline CDR1 and CDR2 sequences are SQVTM and ANQGSEA.

The chain recombines TRBV4-1 with TRBJ1-2; D not certain. There are 13 residues in the CDR3. Trimming took off 2 bases at V and 8 bases at J, with 12 bases between the two ends. Germline CDR1 is MGHRA and CDR2 is YSYEKL. The CDR3 region is CASSQPGSGGYTF. The CDR3 coding sequence is TGCGCCAGCAGCCAACCCGGCTCGGGGGGCTACACCTTC.

This clonotype was seen more than once but under ten times. The chain links TRBV29-1 to TRBJ2-5, with D possibly being TRBD2 (7 bases). The germline V gene has CDR1 SQVTM and CDR2 ANQGSEA. V was clipped by 0 bases and J by 4 bases, with 15 bases between them. The CDR3 has 15 amino acids. The CDR3 reads CSVEDTRGAGETQYF. Here the CDR3 DNA reads TGCAGCGTTGAAGACACCCGGGGGGCGGGAGAGACCCAGTACTTC.

The chain joins TRBV29-1 to TRBJ1-2; no clear D. CDR3 size: 15 residues. Trimming took 3 bases from V and 2 from J, leaving 16 bases between them. Germline CDR1 and CDR2: SQVTM and ANQGSEA. The CDR3 is CSVDLLPTENYGYTF. Here the CDR3 DNA reads TGCAGCGTTGATCTCTTACCCACAGAAAACTATGGCTACACCTTC.

In nucleotides, the CDR3 is TGTGCCAGCAGTTTATTTCCTCGGGTTGGGTATGGCTACACCTTC. Translation gives CASSLFPRVGYGYTF. The chain carries TRBV27 and TRBJ1-2; D is ambiguous. The germline gives CDR1 MNHEY, CDR2 SMNVEV (reference sequence). Trimming cost V 1 base and J 5 bases, with 14 bases left between them. The CDR3 has 15 amino acids.

The gene calls are TRBV20-1 and TRBJ2-7; D is possibly TRBD2 (5 bases). CDR1 and CDR2 from the germline V gene are DFQATT and SNEGSKA (reference sequence). Trimming left V 6 bases short and J 9 bases short, with 9 bases between. CDR3 length: 9 amino acids. This chain's CDR3 is CSAARGQYF. DNA of the CDR3: TGCAGTGCGGCACGGGGGCAGTACTTC.

The chain joins TRBV7-9 to TRBJ1-2; tentative D call: TRBD1 (5 bases). CDR1 is SEHNR and CDR2 is FQNEAQ in the germline V gene (reference sequence). V lost 5 bases to trimming and J lost 8 bases, with 12 bases between them. This CDR3 is built from 12 residues. The CDR3 region is CASSPGGDGYTF. DNA for the CDR3: TGTGCCAGCAGCCCCGGGGGAGACGGCTACACCTTC.

The chain uses TRBV6-2 or TRBV6-3 and TRBJ2-2; D may be TRBD1 (6 bases). Per the germline V gene, CDR1 is MNHEY and CDR2 is SVGEGT. Between the trimmed V and J ends, which lost 7 bases and 6 bases, there was a span of 18 bases. The CDR3 has 15 amino acids. The CDR3 spells CASMSNREGAGELFF. In DNA form, the CDR3 reads TGTGCCAGCATGTCCAACAGGGAAGGGGCCGGGGAGCTGTTTTTT.

This sequence joins TRBV29-1 and TRBJ1-2; TRBD1 is a possible D gene (6 bases). This CDR3 spans 12 amino acids. Trimming shortened V by 8 bases and J by 6 bases, and 16 bases separated the two germline ends. The germline gives CDR1 SQVTM, CDR2 ANQGSEA. The CDR3 DNA follows: TGCAGCTCCTTCCTGGGGGCGAATGGCTACACCTTC. It translates to CSSFLGANGYTF.

The genes are TRBV29-1 and TRBJ1-1; maybe TRBD1 (5 bases). CDR1 is SQVTM, CDR2 ANQGSEA, per germline. The CDR3 contains 15 residues. V lost 6 bases and J lost 0, with 17 bases in between. The CDR3, as DNA: TGCAGCGTGCTATTACCGGGGCCTATGAACACTGAAGCTTTCTTT. Its translation is CSVLLPGPMNTEAFF.

The chain couples TRBV2 to TRBJ2-2, with no clear D. The CDR3 spans 11 residues. Germline V gene data show CDR1 as SNHLY and CDR2 as FYNNEI. Trimming removed 7 bases at V and 6 bases at J, with 6 bases between. In DNA, the CDR3 is TGTGCCAGCATGAGTTCCGGGGAGCTGTTTTTT. The encoded protein is CASMSSGELFF. The full variable domain, rest sourced from reference TRBV2 and TRBJ2-2, is EPEVTQTPSHQVTQMGQEVILRCVPISNHLYFYWYRQILGQKVEFLVSFYNNEISEKSEIFDDQFSVERPDGSNFTLKIRSTKLEDSAMYFCASMSSGELFFGEGSRLTVL.

The chain links TRBV6-2 or TRBV6-3 to TRBJ2-7, with 9 bases matching TRBD1. Germline values: CDR1 MNHEY, CDR2 SVGEGT. Trimming cost V 2 bases and J 6 bases; bases outside gene matches: 5. This CDR3 contains 14 residues. The CDR3 protein is CASSYRGQGGEQYF. DNA for the CDR3: TGTGCCAGCAGTTACAGGGGACAGGGAGGCGAGCAGTACTTC.

About this clonotype: The CDR3 does not close with the conserved phenylalanine or tryptophan, likely indicating a read error. CDR3 DNA sequence: TGTGCCAGCAACCCAATCGACAGTTTCGCCTACGAGCAGTACCTC. Protein: CASNPIDSFAYEQYL. The genes are TRBV6-1 and TRBJ2-7; TRBD1 might be the D (5 bases). V lost 7 bases and J 2 bases, leaving 18 bases between the germline ends. The CDR3 is 15 residues long. CDR1 MNHNS and CDR2 SASEGT come from the germline V gene.

This rearrangement joins TRBV12-3 or TRBV12-4 to TRBJ1-2, with D hard to call. The V and J ends lost 6 bases and 4 bases respectively, with 6 bases between them. This CDR3 has 11 amino acids. The CDR3 nucleotides read TGTGCCAGCAGCCGGTCCTATGGCTACACCTTC. As protein: CASSRSYGYTF.

The V gene is TRBV18, the J gene TRBJ2-2, with D possibly matching TRBD2 (5 bases). Germline V lookup: CDR1 KGHSH, CDR2 LQKENI. V was shortened by 3 bases and J by 3 bases, with 11 bases between the two germline ends. The CDR3 runs to 15 residues. CDR3 nucleotide sequence: TGTGCCAGCTCACCGGCTAGCATCGACACCGGGGAGCTGTTTTTT. This translates into CASSPASIDTGELFF.

The chain joins TRBV20-1 to TRBJ2-5, with 8 bases fitting TRBD1. Germline V gene data show CDR1 as DFQATT and CDR2 as SNEGSKA (reference sequence). The CDR3 length is 11 residues. V trimming: 8 bases; J trimming: 4 bases; junction bases outside the gene matches: 3. CDR3 protein: CSSGQGETQYF. The CDR3 DNA reads TGCAGTTCCGGACAGGGAGAGACCCAGTACTTC.

This chain links TRBV15 with TRBJ1-1; perhaps TRBD1 as D (5 bases). Germline lookup yields CDR1 LNHNV and CDR2 YYDKDF (reference sequence). This CDR3 is 13 amino acids long. Trimming removed 5 bases from V and 3 bases from J, with 10 bases in between. The CDR3 nucleotides read TGTGCCACCAGCGCAGGGACGTACACTGAAGCTTTCTTT. It is translated as CATSAGTYTEAFF. Together with reference TRBV15 and TRBJ1-1, the CDR3 gives the full variable domain: DAMVIQNPRYQVTQFGKPVTLSCSQTLNHNVMYWYQQKSSQAPKLLFHYYDKDFNNEADTPDNFQSRRPNTSFCFLDIRSPGLGDTAMYLCATSAGTYTEAFFGQGTRLTVV.

The chain combines TRBV12-3 or TRBV12-4 with TRBJ2-7; weak D call: TRBD1 (6 bases). Between the trimmed V and J ends, which lost 6 bases and 0 bases, there was a span of 12 bases. The CDR3 length is 14 residues. CDR3 in amino acids: CASSPGQNSYEQYF. As DNA, the CDR3 is TGTGCCAGCAGCCCCGGACAGAACTCCTACGAGCAGTACTTC.

The chain is built from TRBV5-6 and TRBJ1-1, with 7 nucleotides matching TRBD1. Trimming took 2 bases from V and 1 from J; bases not matched to a gene: 5. The V gene's germline CDR1 is SGHDT and CDR2 YYEEEE. The CDR3 runs to 15 residues. CDR3 amino acids: CASSFYRGPNTEAFF. The CDR3 bases are TGTGCCAGCAGCTTCTACAGGGGACCGAACACTGAAGCTTTCTTT. Complete variable domain (other parts from reference TRBV5-6 and TRBJ1-1): DAGVTQSPTHLIKTRGQQVTLRCSPKSGHDTVSWYQQALGQGPQFIFQYYEEEERQRGNFPDRFSGHQFPNYSSELNVNALLLGDSALYLCASSFYRGPNTEAFFGQGTRLTVV.

V is TRBV6-2 or TRBV6-3 and J is TRBJ2-2, with 7 bases fitting TRBD1. The junction had 3 bases not matched to a gene; V was cut back by 2 bases and J by 3 bases. The germline CDR1 and CDR2 sequences are MNHEY and SVGEGT. This CDR3 has 15 amino acids. This CDR3 is CASSYPDRDTGELFF. The CDR3 nucleotides read TGTGCCAGCAGTTACCCTGACAGGGACACCGGGGAGCTGTTTTTT.

In this sample, this clonotype turned up once. The rearrangement links TRBV6-5 to TRBJ2-5, with D possibly matching TRBD1 (6 bases). Germline V lookup: CDR1 MNHEY, CDR2 SVGAGI. V lost 5 bases and J 7 bases, leaving 17 bases between the germline ends. The CDR3 has 14 amino acids. In DNA form, the CDR3 reads TGTGCCAGCAGTCCATCGGCCAGGGGAAGGACCCAGTACTTC. Protein sequence: CASSPSARGRTQYF.

The V call is TRBV7-2, the J call TRBJ2-3; 12 nucleotides agree with TRBD2. This CDR3 is built from 15 residues. V gave up 6 bases and J gave up 2 bases; unmatched junction bases: 3. CDR1 is SGHTA and CDR2 is FQGNSA in the germline V gene. Written as DNA, the CDR3 is TGTGCCAGCAGTCGACTAGCGGGGGACACAGATACGCAGTATTTT. This codes for CASSRLAGDTDTQYF. The full variable domain, in which reference TRBV7-2 and TRBJ2-3 provide the parts outside the CDR3, is GAGVSQSPSNKVTEKGKDVELRCDPISGHTALYWYRQSLGQGLEFLIYFQGNSAPDKSGLPSDRFSAERTGGSVSTLTIQRTQQEDSAVYLCASSRLAGDTDTQYFGPGTRLTVL.

The V call is TRBV4-1, the J call TRBJ1-1; D is unclear. The CDR3 contains 13 residues. V was cut by 1 base and J by 4 bases, with 7 bases left in between. Germline V gene sequence: CDR1 MGHRA, CDR2 YSYEKL. CDR3 region: CASSQGGVTEAFF. Here the CDR3 DNA reads TGCGCCAGCAGCCAAGGTGGAGTCACTGAAGCTTTCTTT.